This TCR beta chain was sequenced during a study of OX40 agonist ivuxolimab in advanced cancers. This clone was counted once. Its antigen is unidentified. From germline, CDR1 is LNHDA and CDR2 SQIVND (reference sequence). The ends lost 1 base at V and 5 bases at J; junction bases unmatched: 6. The CDR3 is 16 residues long. The study's findings and limits: The average count of expanded clones was higher among CD8+ T cells than among CD4+. Low normalized T-cell clonal expansion was additionally recorded for some nonresponders.

The data were produced by immunoSEQ multiplex PCR, yet TCRdb's version contains in-frame clones alone and is incomplete. The repertoire includes about 60,000 clones, approximately 78% of them detected once, and less than 2% sits in the top ten. This TCR was sampled from an adult with an advanced solid tumor such as melanoma, head and neck, liver or kidney cancer. Sequencing was performed on CD4+ or CD8+ T cells sorted from blood, taken in a trial of the OX40 agonist ivuxolimab. The chain carries TRBV19 and TRBJ2-2, with 8 bases matching TRBD2. The DNA for the CDR3 is TGTGCCAGTAGTATAGGGAGCGGGGGCGCAACCGGGGAGCTGTTTTTT. Protein product: CASSIGSGGATGELFF.